This TCR beta chain is drawn from a study of shared clonotypes between healthy human individuals (dated by TCRdb to the early 2020s). As for the study more broadly: The cohort included three men and a couple of women between 18 and 49 years of age. For each donor, CD4 naive and CD4 memory were each run on three plates, CD8 naive on two plates, and CD8 memory on one plate. Per donor, leukapheresis produced somewhere between about 0.85 and 10 billion PBMCs. To estimate repertoire size and how much clonotype sharing occurs between individuals, the study deeply sequenced the blood TCR repertoires of a handful of healthy adults. To increase sequencing depth and limit assay-specific biases, different laboratories used diverse techniques to prepare libraries and sequence TCR repertoires.

On this clone: There is no known antigen for this receptor. Qualities for individual bases were not recorded, and no much larger clone is one base off.

Study-wide conclusions, independent of this receptor: Compared with non-shared clonotypes, clonotypes shared by all four sorted-subset donors had higher generation probabilities. Naive subsets generally had larger estimated clonotype richness than memory subsets did. Only blood was sampled, and tissue TCR repertoires likely differ from those in blood. Pairwise subsampling indicated that sequencing depth was expected to affect the degree of clonotype sharing among donors. Across a few donors, roughly 5.4% of naive CD4, over 3% of naive CD8, roughly 2.3% of memory CD4, and around 0.4% of memory CD8 clonotypes were shared. Even with the large sequencing depth, rarefaction of the sorted-subset datasets indicated that sequencing was incomplete. Because the study included a small number of donors, the genetic and exposure-history diversity represented was limited.

Using the deep immunoSEQ assay, TCR CDR3 regions were amplified from genomic DNA by multiplex PCR. Genomic DNA extracted from each cell subset was distributed evenly over all wells of several immunoSEQ 96-well plates, and each plate served as one replicate. For sorted subsets, approximately 190 ng of genomic DNA, equivalent to about 30,000 T cell genomes, went into each replicate PCR. The purified libraries were quantified using a Qubit 3.0 fluorometer, sized with a Bioanalyzer 2100, and then quantified again using the KAPA Library Quantification kit. Each immunoSEQ 96-well plate was sequenced on its own single-read 150-cycle Illumina NextSeq 550 flow cell. In the original analysis: Because the immunoSEQ output held only junctional sequences and lacked quality scores, the filtering could not match the filtering applied to full-length reads. Sequences were annotated with PyIR, a Python wrapper for IgBLAST v1.9, and V/J genes and CDR3 were assigned using IMGT germline references. Reads were removed for weak V/J assignments (E-value above 1e-6), missing CDR3, stop codons, out-of-frame junctions, or ambiguous translated residues. A V3J clonotype was defined by an identical inferred V gene, J gene, and CDR3 amino acid sequence. Percentage overlap between repertoires was calculated by dividing the number of shared unique clonotypes by the size of the smaller repertoire. Three approaches were used to assess repertoire richness: RTK rarefaction, the Chao1 estimator, and Recon v2.1 estimates of unobserved clonotypes. Generation probabilities were computed with OLGA for all TCRbeta clonotypes obtained by the gDNA method from four donors. In its TCRdb copy, this immuneACCESS table keeps in-frame sequences only and misses some clones. Where compared with another copy, unresolved V genes explain less than half of these, and the others have no known cause. V and J calls and clone size follow that table, whereas D and trimming were derived from the DNA. The sample table holds about 2 million clones, of which 90% to 95% were seen once. The ten largest clones take up under 0.15% of the sample.

The donors were healthy, HIV-negative adults who had no recently reported acute infections or vaccinations. All donors were Caucasian adults living in Nashville, Tennessee, USA. CD4+ T cells were enriched through magnetic negative selection, after which naive cells were positively selected on CD45RA and the remaining negative fraction served as the memory subset. Blood was collected by leukapheresis, and PBMCs were isolated by Ficoll-Histopaque density gradient centrifugation and then cryopreserved in liquid nitrogen vapor phase. Analytical flow cytometry was used to check the purity and quantity of every magnetically sorted T cell population. Each sorted fraction had its genomic DNA isolated and then quantified by UV absorbance on a Nanodrop 2000c. Sequenced sample: naive CD4+ T cells sorted from blood. What this sample's cell subset or site label stands for: CD45RA+ positively selected. The TCR comes from a man between 18 and 35 years old in good health.

For the CDR3, the sequence is CAILPQNSDTQYF. Here is the DNA: TGTGCCATCCTTCCTCAAAATTCAGATACGCAGTATTTT. The V gene is TRBV10-3 and the J gene is TRBJ2-3; the D gene cannot be named for sure. V is cut by 8 bases and J by 4 bases, and the space between the germline ends is 13 bases. Taken from the germline V gene, the CDR1 and CDR2 loops are ENHRY and SYGVKD. Spanning cysteine to phenylalanine, the CDR3 consists of 13 amino acids. Only the CDR3 DNA is retained, 39 bases long and in frame from the first base.